The clone carrying this TCR beta chain was counted many times. Its antigen remains unknown. The sample is drawn from a study of early T cells in non-severe SARS-CoV-2 infection. For the study at large: Sequencing input comprised bulk RNA from unsorted whole blood; chain pairing was not available.

Attachment of unique molecular identifiers was made to individual cDNA molecules. TCRdb fed the 5' RACE reads into MiXCR, producing one record per CDR3 protein. The sample contains just over 95,000 distinct CDR3 sequences, approximately 10% of which appear only once. Points from the study as a whole: Comparison of clonotypes with VDJdb favored anti-spike CD8 responses while missing private and CD4 specificities.

V was trimmed by 0 bases and J by 0 bases, leaving 15 bases between them. The CDR3 sequence is 17 residues long. Per the germline V gene, CDR1 is DFQATT and CDR2 is SNEGSKA (reference sequence). The source of this sequence is an adult who was a healthcare worker with PCR-confirmed SARS-CoV-2 infection or an uninfected control (not recorded which). This specimen was whole blood, taken at baseline. The chain links TRBV20-1 to TRBJ1-5, with a tentative D call TRBD1 (5 bases). The CDR3 region is CSARDGDGIYSNQPQHF. CDR3 DNA: TGCAGTGCTAGAGATGGGGACGGAATATATAGCAATCAGCCCCAGCATTTT.